Sequencing of this T cell receptor beta chain was carried out in a study of early T cells in non-severe SARS-CoV-2 infection. Turning to the study itself: Sequencing was performed on bulk RNA from unsorted whole blood, leaving chains unpaired. Study outcomes and limitations: A preference for anti-spike CD8 responses marked VDJdb matching, which missed private and CD4 specificities.

To note about this clonotype: What it recognizes is unknown.

Separate cDNA molecules each had unique molecular identifiers attached to them. TCRdb analysed the 5' RACE reads with MiXCR anew, one entry per CDR3 protein. The table has about 80,000 distinct CDR3 sequences, 11% to 15% seen once. The J segment lost 2 bases and the V segment lost 3 bases, leaving 23 bases of the junction unmatched. There are 21 residues in the CDR3. Germline loops: CDR1 DFQATT, CDR2 SNEGSKA (reference sequence). Material: whole blood. The rearrangement joins TRBV20-1 to TRBJ2-4; 9 nucleotides align to TRBD1. The clonotype was recovered from an adult who was a healthcare worker with PCR-confirmed SARS-CoV-2 infection or an uninfected control (not recorded which). The CDR3 DNA reads TGCAGTGCTAGGGTCGAAAACAGGGGGCGCTTAGTCGGCGGGCCCAAAAACATTCAGTACTTC. Translated, it gives CSARVENRGRLVGGPKNIQYF.